These 32 T cell receptor beta chains share one sample of origin, sequenced in a study of Graves' ophthalmopathy and Graves' hyperthyroidism. Amplification from RNA transcripts yielded the TCR beta CDR3 regions. Following a first-round RT-PCR that used HTBI primers, a second-round multiplex PCR was carried out. TCRdb analysed the multiplex PCR reads with MiXCR anew, one entry per CDR3 protein. The data contain hundreds of thousands of distinct CDR3 sequences, around 45% of them singletons. Sequencing was performed on peripheral blood. The receptors shown here come from an adult man with Graves' ophthalmopathy.

The CDR3 protein is CASSSGGDRGFYGYTF. The CDR3 DNA is TGTGCCAGCAGCTCAGGGGGTGACAGGGGGTTTTATGGCTACACCTTC. The rearrangement links TRBV13 to TRBJ1-2, with 9 bases matching TRBD1. CDR1 is PRHDT, CDR2 FYEKMQ, per germline (reference sequence). The junction had 11 bases not matched to a gene; V was cut back by 4 bases and J by 5 bases. The CDR3 totals 16 residues.

This chain links TRBV7-2 with TRBJ2-1; D gene ambiguous. The length of the CDR3 is 14 residues. Germline CDR1 is SGHTA and CDR2 is FQGNSA. Deletions cut 6 bases from V and 4 bases from J, with 13 bases between. CDR3 in amino acids: CASRRGGFYNEQFF. DNA of the CDR3: TGTGCCAGCAGGCGCGGTGGGTTTTACAATGAGCAGTTCTTC.

This clonotype was seen repeatedly, ten times or more. J is TRBJ2-7 and V is TRBV29-1, with unresolved D. Per germline, CDR1 SQVTM and CDR2 ANQGSEA. The V end was cut by 3 bases, the J end by 4 bases, with 7 bases between. The CDR3 has 11 amino acids. CDR3 region: CSVDIGYEQYF. The CDR3 DNA is TGCAGCGTTGATATCGGGTACGAGCAGTACTTC.

The chain combines TRBV7-9 with TRBJ1-2; TRBD1 aligns across 11 bases. There are 17 residues in the CDR3. The V gene's germline CDR1 is SEHNR and CDR2 FQNEAQ (reference sequence). The J segment lost 8 bases and the V segment lost 5 bases, leaving 16 bases of the junction unmatched. CDR3 in DNA: TGTGCCAGCAGCCTCATTAGCCCGGACAGGGGGCGTCAAGGCTACACCTTC. It translates to CASSLISPDRGRQGYTF.

The count of this clonotype is one. The chain employs TRBV9 and TRBJ1-4; TRBD1 might be the D (5 bases). This CDR3 has 16 residues. Germline CDR1 is SGDLS and CDR2 is YYNGEE. V was shortened by 4 bases and J by 1 base, with 14 bases between the two germline ends. CDR3: CASSLRSGITNEKLFF. DNA of the CDR3: TGTGCCAGCAGCTTGCGATCAGGGATAACTAATGAAAAACTGTTTTTT.

The genes are TRBV2 and TRBJ2-2; maybe TRBD2 (6 bases). The CDR3 extends over 15 amino acids. The ends were cut back, 6 bases at V and 1 base at J, with 12 bases in the middle. Germline CDR1 reads SNHLY; CDR2 reads FYNNEI. CDR3 sequence (DNA): TGTGCCAGCAGGGAAAGCGGGTTGAACACCGGGGAGCTGTTTTTT. The encoded protein is CASRESGLNTGELFF.

This clonotype was seen a handful of times. The junction shows a germline mismatch at one end, possibly a read error. The chain is built from TRBV10-3 and TRBJ2-6; D is perhaps TRBD1 (6 bases). Germline V gene sequence: CDR1 ENHRY, CDR2 SYGVKD. CDR3 length equals 15 residues. The CDR3 is CASSEDSSGANVLTF. CDR3 bases: TGTGCCAGCAGTGAGGACAGCTCTGGGGCCAACGTCCTGACTTTC.

This clonotype was seen more than once but under ten times. The chain uses TRBV20-1 and TRBJ1-1; weak D call: TRBD1 (6 bases). Germline-derived CDR1 and CDR2 are DFQATT and SNEGSKA (reference sequence). V shed 6 bases and J shed 5 bases, with 16 bases lying between them. The CDR3 covers 13 residues. Here the CDR3 reads CSAIFGGRTEAFF. The CDR3 region has the DNA TGCAGTGCCATCTTCGGGGGCCGGACTGAAGCTTTCTTT.

A few counts support this clonotype. The J gene is TRBJ1-3, the V gene TRBV20-1; no clear D gene. This CDR3 is built from 15 residues. Germline lookup yields CDR1 DFQATT and CDR2 SNEGSKA (reference sequence). V was trimmed by 0 bases and J by 4 bases, leaving 13 bases between them. CDR3 bases: TGCAGTGCTAGAGATACGACTAGGGTAGGAAACACCATATATTTT. Encoded protein: CSARDTTRVGNTIYF.

This chain links TRBV7-9 with TRBJ2-7; D uncertain. Germline V lookup: CDR1 SEHNR, CDR2 FQNEAQ (reference sequence). CDR3 length: 12 residues. The germline V and J ends were trimmed by 4 bases and 6 bases, with 10 bases remaining between them. The CDR3 DNA reads as TGTGCCAGCAGCTCCCCCGGTAGCGAGCAGTACTTC. Its translation: CASSSPGSEQYF.

In its sample, this clonotype was seen a few times. This chain uses TRBV6-1 with TRBJ2-7, with 10 positions matching TRBD1. Germline lookup yields CDR1 MNHNS and CDR2 SASEGT. This CDR3 spans 14 amino acids. With V trimmed by 5 bases and J by 5 bases, 6 bases remained unmatched. The DNA of the CDR3 is TGTGCCAGCAGTCCCGGGACAGGGGTCGACGAGCAGTACTTC. As protein: CASSPGTGVDEQYF.

The rearrangement uses TRBV5-1 and TRBJ1-2, with D maybe TRBD1 (5 bases). Trimming left V 4 bases short and J 8 bases short, with 15 bases between. CDR1 SGHRS and CDR2 YFSETQ come from the germline V gene. CDR3 length: 13 amino acids. CDR3 residues: CASSTAGVGGYTF. The CDR3 region has the DNA TGCGCCAGCAGCACGGCGGGGGTAGGAGGCTACACCTTC.

The chain carries TRBV6-5 and TRBJ2-6; weak D call: TRBD1 (5 bases). The length of the CDR3 is 18 residues. Germline V lookup: CDR1 MNHEY, CDR2 SVGAGI. Between the trimmed V and J ends, which lost 2 bases and 0 bases, there was a span of 14 bases. CDR3 amino acids: CASSYRQPVYSGANVLTF. The CDR3, as DNA: TGTGCCAGCAGTTACCGACAGCCTGTATACTCTGGGGCCAACGTCCTGACTTTC.

This clonotype has only a few counts. The rearrangement joins TRBV24-1 to TRBJ2-5, with D perhaps TRBD1 or TRBD2 (5 bases each). The V end was cut by 3 bases, the J end by 5 bases, with 15 bases between. The CDR3 has 15 residues. Germline values: CDR1 KGHDR, CDR2 SFDVKD. CDR3 in DNA: TGTGCCACCAGTGATCCACGCCCTGAGGGGGAGACCCAGTACTTC. This codes for CATSDPRPEGETQYF.

V usage is TRBV6-2 or TRBV6-3 and J usage is TRBJ1-1; TRBD1 aligns across 7 bases. The V and J ends lost 5 bases and 0 bases, in that order; junction bases with no gene match: 9. This CDR3 comprises 16 residues. In germline, CDR1 is MNHEY, CDR2 SVGEGT. This CDR3 is CASSQDRVSVNTEAFF. The DNA for the CDR3 is TGTGCCAGCAGTCAAGACAGGGTGTCGGTGAACACTGAAGCTTTCTTT.

V and J are TRBV7-6 and TRBJ1-2, with D uncertain. This CDR3 spans 14 amino acids. Germline assignment: CDR1 SGHVS and CDR2 FNYEAQ. The V end lost 4 bases, the J end lost 2 bases, and 11 bases lay between the germline ends. The CDR3 DNA reads TGTGCCAGCAGCTCGACCCCGAGGAACTATGGCTACACCTTC. Protein: CASSSTPRNYGYTF.

This clonotype showed up just a few times. The chain carries TRBV7-9 and TRBJ1-2; D gene uncertain. V lost 3 bases and J 4 bases, leaving 9 bases between the germline ends. This CDR3 has 13 residues. The germline CDR1 and CDR2 sequences are SEHNR and FQNEAQ (reference sequence). In DNA, the CDR3 is TGTGCCAGCAGCTTCACGGGAGCCTATGGCTACACCTTC. It yields the protein CASSFTGAYGYTF.

In its sample, this clonotype was seen many times. The chain is built from TRBV2 and TRBJ1-2; 9 bases are shared with TRBD1. Germline CDR1 SNHLY, CDR2 FYNNEI. The CDR3 has 14 residues. V lost 6 bases, J lost 7 bases, and 9 bases stayed unmatched. The CDR3 region is CASRQGAGVGGYTF. In nucleotides, the CDR3 is TGTGCCAGCAGACAGGGGGCCGGTGTAGGTGGCTACACCTTC. Drawing the rest from reference TRBV2 and TRBJ1-2, the complete variable domain is EPEVTQTPSHQVTQMGQEVILRCVPISNHLYFYWYRQILGQKVEFLVSFYNNEISEKSEIFDDQFSVERPDGSNFTLKIRSTKLEDSAMYFCASRQGAGVGGYTFGSGTRLTVV.

Concerning this clonotype itself: Lacking the conserved final phenylalanine or tryptophan, this CDR3 likely reflects a read error. V and J are TRBV5-1 and TRBJ2-5, with D unclear. Germline assignment: CDR1 SGHRS and CDR2 YFSETQ. There are 10 residues in the CDR3. Trimming left V 7 bases short and J 1 base short, with 2 bases between. The CDR3 is CASGQETQYL. CDR3 DNA: TGCGCCAGCGGCCAAGAGACCCAGTACCTC.

J is TRBJ2-7 and V is TRBV2; D is uncertain. Per the germline V gene, CDR1 is SNHLY and CDR2 is FYNNEI. The CDR3 is made up of 11 amino acids. V was pared by 7 bases and J by 6 bases, with 10 bases between. The CDR3: CASIRHAEQYF. The CDR3 DNA reads as TGTGCCAGCATCAGACACGCCGAGCAGTACTTC.

The rearrangement links TRBV9 to TRBJ2-7, with D uncertain. The CDR3 is 14 amino acids. Germline V gene data show CDR1 as SGDLS and CDR2 as YYNGEE. Trimming took 0 bases from V and 2 from J, leaving 9 bases between them. CDR3: CASSVAPYAYEQYF. CDR3 DNA: TGTGCCAGCAGCGTAGCACCCTACGCCTACGAGCAGTACTTC.

This clonotype came up a few times. This chain connects TRBV18 to TRBJ1-1; tentatively, D is TRBD1 (5 bases). The CDR3 runs to 13 residues. Germline V gene lookup returns CDR1 KGHSH and CDR2 LQKENI. The V and J ends lost 8 bases and 0 bases respectively, with 10 bases between them. The CDR3 here is CASLGDMNTEAFF. The DNA of the CDR3 is TGTGCCAGCCTGGGGGATATGAACACTGAAGCTTTCTTT.

This clonotype came up a few times. V gene TRBV7-9 combines with J gene TRBJ2-5; D is unclear. V was shortened by 7 bases and J by 6 bases, with 15 bases between the two germline ends. Germline loops: CDR1 SEHNR, CDR2 FQNEAQ (reference sequence). The CDR3 covers 13 residues. The CDR3 loop is CASTPDGDQTQYF. The CDR3 coding sequence is TGTGCCAGCACCCCGGACGGTGACCAGACCCAGTACTTC.

In its sample, this clonotype was seen a few times. The rearrangement links TRBV28 to TRBJ2-5; 8 nucleotides line up with TRBD2. V was clipped by 6 bases and J by 5 bases; unmatched bases: 11. Germline CDR1 MDHEN, CDR2 SYDVKM. The CDR3 runs to 15 residues. CDR3 nucleotides: TGTGCCAGCAGCCTTGGGGTAGCGGGGTTGGAGACCCAGTACTTC. Its translation is CASSLGVAGLETQYF.

The V call is TRBV20-1, the J call TRBJ1-5; D is ambiguous. CDR1 is DFQATT and CDR2 is SNEGSKA in the germline V gene (reference sequence). The CDR3 sequence is 12 residues long. V shed 6 bases and J shed 2 bases, with 8 bases lying between them. CDR3 in DNA: TGCAGTGCCCAGAGGGGCAATCAGCCCCAGCATTTT. Translating gives CSAQRGNQPQHF.

The genes are TRBV7-3 and TRBJ1-1, with D possibly being TRBD1 (6 bases). CDR1 and CDR2 from the germline V gene are SGHTA and FQGTGA. The CDR3 extends over 15 amino acids. V was clipped by 1 base and J by 1 base, with 10 bases between them. The CDR3 DNA follows: TGTGCCAGCAGCTTAAAGGGGGTTCAGAACACTGAAGCTTTCTTT. Its protein is CASSLKGVQNTEAFF. Together with reference TRBV7-3 and TRBJ1-1, the CDR3 gives the full variable domain: GAGVSQTPSNKVTEKGKYVELRCDPISGHTALYWYRQSLGQGPEFLIYFQGTGAADDSGLPNDRFFAVRPEGSVSTLKIQRTERGDSAVYLCASSLKGVQNTEAFFGQGTRLTVV.

This rearrangement joins TRBV7-2 to TRBJ2-7, with a weak D call TRBD1 (5 bases). This CDR3 region has 15 residues. The ends were cut back, 2 bases at V and 2 bases at J, with 13 bases in the middle. Germline V lookup: CDR1 SGHTA, CDR2 FQGNSA. The CDR3 bases are TGTGCCAGCAGCTTAAAGGGGCAGACCCCCTACGAGCAGTACTTC. It codes for CASSLKGQTPYEQYF.

The rearrangement uses TRBV6-4 and TRBJ2-2; D ambiguous. Germline-derived CDR1 and CDR2 are MRHNA and SNTAGT. The CDR3 runs 10 residues. V lost 4 bases to trimming and J lost 7 bases, with 1 base between them. CDR3 DNA: TGTGCCAGCAGTGTCGGGGAGCTGTTTTTT. Its translation is CASSVGELFF.

The genes are TRBV5-1 and TRBJ1-1; 8 bases align to TRBD1. The CDR3 loop spans 15 amino acids. Per the germline V gene, CDR1 is SGHRS and CDR2 is YFSETQ. V shed 4 bases and J 4 bases; nucleotides not matched to a gene: 9. In DNA form, the CDR3 reads TGCGCCAGCAGCAAATCGACAGGGGTGGTCACTGAAGCTTTCTTT. It specifies CASSKSTGVVTEAFF.

This clonotype was found many times. The chain carries TRBV14 and TRBJ1-6; D unresolved. V lost 2 bases and J lost 10, with 9 bases in between. The CDR3 is made up of 13 amino acids. The germline gives CDR1 SGHDN, CDR2 FVKESK. The DNA of the CDR3 is TGTGCCAGCAGCCAATCGCGAGAATCACCCCTCCACTTT. Protein sequence: CASSQSRESPLHF.

The V call is TRBV7-3, the J call TRBJ2-3; 10 nucleotides line up with TRBD1. Germline V CDR1 and CDR2: SGHTA, FQGTGA. V was pared by 3 bases and J by 6 bases, with 3 bases of the junction left unmatched. The CDR3 loop spans 14 amino acids. CDR3 DNA: TGTGCCAGCAGCTTTTTGGACAGGGGGGATACGCAGTATTTT. Translated, it gives CASSFLDRGDTQYF.

This chain uses TRBV7-9 with TRBJ1-5; D might be TRBD1 (5 bases). Germline CDR1 SEHNR, CDR2 FQNEAQ (reference sequence). The CDR3 consists of 13 residues. Trimming removed 5 bases at V and 5 bases at J, with 10 bases between. The CDR3 sequence is CASSHWGDQPQHF. The CDR3 DNA follows: TGTGCCAGCAGCCATTGGGGGGATCAGCCCCAGCATTTT.